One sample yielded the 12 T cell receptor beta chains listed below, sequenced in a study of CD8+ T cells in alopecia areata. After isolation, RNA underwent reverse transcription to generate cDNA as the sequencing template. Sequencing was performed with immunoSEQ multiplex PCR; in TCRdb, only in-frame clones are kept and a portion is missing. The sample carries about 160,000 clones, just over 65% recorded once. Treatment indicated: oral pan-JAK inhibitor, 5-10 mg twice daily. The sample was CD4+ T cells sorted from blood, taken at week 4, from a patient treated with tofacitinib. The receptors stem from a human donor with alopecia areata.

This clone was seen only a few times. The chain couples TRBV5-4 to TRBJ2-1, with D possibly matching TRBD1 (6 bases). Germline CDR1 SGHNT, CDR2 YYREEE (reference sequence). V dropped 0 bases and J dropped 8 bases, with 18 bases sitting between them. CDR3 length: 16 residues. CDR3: CASSLGAGTPIHEQFF. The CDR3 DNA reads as TGTGCCAGCAGCTTGGGAGCCGGGACACCGATTCATGAGCAGTTCTTC.

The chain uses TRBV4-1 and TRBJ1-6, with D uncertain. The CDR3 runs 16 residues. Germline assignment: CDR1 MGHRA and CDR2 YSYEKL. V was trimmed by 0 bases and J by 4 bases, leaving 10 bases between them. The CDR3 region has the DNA TGCGCCAGCAGCCAAGAAGGCCGTGGATATAATTCACCCCTCCACTTT. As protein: CASSQEGRGYNSPLHF.

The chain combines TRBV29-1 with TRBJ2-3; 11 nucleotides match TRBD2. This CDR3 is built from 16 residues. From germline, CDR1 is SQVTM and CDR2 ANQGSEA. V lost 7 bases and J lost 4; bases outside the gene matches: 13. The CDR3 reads CSAFKLAGDPPDTQYF. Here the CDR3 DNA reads TGCAGCGCTTTCAAACTAGCGGGGGACCCTCCAGATACGCAGTATTTT.

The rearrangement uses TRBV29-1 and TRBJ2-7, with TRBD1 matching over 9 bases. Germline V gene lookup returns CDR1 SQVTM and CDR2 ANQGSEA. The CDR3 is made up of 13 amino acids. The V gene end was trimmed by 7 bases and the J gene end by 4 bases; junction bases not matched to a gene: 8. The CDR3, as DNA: TGCAGCGCCCGCCGGGACAGGGCGTACGAGCAGTACTTC. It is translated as CSARRDRAYEQYF.

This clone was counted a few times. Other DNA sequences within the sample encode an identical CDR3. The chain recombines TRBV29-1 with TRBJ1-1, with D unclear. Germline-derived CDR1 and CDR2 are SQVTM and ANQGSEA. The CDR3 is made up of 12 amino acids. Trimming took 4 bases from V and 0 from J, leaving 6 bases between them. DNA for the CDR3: TGCAGCGTTGCTGGGTTGAACACTGAAGCTTTCTTT. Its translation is CSVAGLNTEAFF.

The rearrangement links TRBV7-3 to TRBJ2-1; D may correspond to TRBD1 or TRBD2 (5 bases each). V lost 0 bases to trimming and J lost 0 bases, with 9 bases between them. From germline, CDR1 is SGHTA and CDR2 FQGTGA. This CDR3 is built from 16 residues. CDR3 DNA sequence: TGTGCCAGCAGCTTAACAGGGACCCTCTCCTACAATGAGCAGTTCTTC. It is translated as CASSLTGTLSYNEQFF.

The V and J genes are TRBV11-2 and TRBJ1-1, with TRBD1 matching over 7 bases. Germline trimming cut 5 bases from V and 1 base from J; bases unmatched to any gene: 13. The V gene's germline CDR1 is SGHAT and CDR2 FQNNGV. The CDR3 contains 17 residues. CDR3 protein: CASSPRTGAGGNTEAFF. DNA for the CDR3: TGTGCCAGCAGCCCTAGGACCGGGGCAGGGGGGAACACTGAAGCTTTCTTT.

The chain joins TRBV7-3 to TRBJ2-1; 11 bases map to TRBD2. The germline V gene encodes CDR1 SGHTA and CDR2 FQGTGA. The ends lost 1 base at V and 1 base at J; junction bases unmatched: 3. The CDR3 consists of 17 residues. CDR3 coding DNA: TGTGCCAGCAGCTTAATGCTAGCGGGGGGTTCCTACAATGAGCAGTTCTTC. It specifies CASSLMLAGGSYNEQFF. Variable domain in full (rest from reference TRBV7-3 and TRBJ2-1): GAGVSQTPSNKVTEKGKYVELRCDPISGHTALYWYRQSLGQGPEFLIYFQGTGAADDSGLPNDRFFAVRPEGSVSTLKIQRTERGDSAVYLCASSLMLAGGSYNEQFFGPGTRLTVL.

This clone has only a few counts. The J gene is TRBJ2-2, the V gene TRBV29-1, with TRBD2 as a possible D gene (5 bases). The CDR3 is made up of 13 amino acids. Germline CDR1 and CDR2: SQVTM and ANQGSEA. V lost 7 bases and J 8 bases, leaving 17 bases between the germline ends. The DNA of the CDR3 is TGCAGCGCGTCCCAGCGGCGGATGGGGGAGCTGTTTTTT. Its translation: CSASQRRMGELFF.

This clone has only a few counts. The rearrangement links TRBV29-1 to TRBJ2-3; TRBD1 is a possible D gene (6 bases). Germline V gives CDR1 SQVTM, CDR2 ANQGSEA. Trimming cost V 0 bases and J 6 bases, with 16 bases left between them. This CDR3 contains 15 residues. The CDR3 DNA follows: TGCAGCGTTGAAGATCAGGGGATCCCGTATGATACGCAGTATTTT. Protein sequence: CSVEDQGIPYDTQYF.

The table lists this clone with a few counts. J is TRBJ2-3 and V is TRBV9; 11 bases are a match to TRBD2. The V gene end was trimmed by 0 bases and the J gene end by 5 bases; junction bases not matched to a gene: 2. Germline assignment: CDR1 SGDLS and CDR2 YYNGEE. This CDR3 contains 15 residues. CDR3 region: CASSVGTSGGDTQYF. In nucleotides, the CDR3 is TGTGCCAGCAGCGTAGGTACTAGCGGGGGAGATACGCAGTATTTT.

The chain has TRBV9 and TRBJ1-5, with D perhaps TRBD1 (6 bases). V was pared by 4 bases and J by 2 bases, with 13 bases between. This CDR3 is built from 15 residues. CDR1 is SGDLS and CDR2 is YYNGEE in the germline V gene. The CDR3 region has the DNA TGTGCCAGCAGCACGTCAGGGGCGGGCAATCAGCCCCAGCATTTT. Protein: CASSTSGAGNQPQHF.